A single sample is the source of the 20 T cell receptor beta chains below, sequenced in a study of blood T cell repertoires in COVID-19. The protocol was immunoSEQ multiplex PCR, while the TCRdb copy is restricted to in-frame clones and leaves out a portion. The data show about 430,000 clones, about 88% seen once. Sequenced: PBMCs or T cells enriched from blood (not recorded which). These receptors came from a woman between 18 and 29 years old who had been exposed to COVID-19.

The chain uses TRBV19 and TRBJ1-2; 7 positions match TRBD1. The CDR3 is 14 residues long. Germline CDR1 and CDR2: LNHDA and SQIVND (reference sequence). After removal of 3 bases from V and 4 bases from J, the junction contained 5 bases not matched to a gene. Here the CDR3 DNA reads TGTGCCAGTAGTATCGGGCAGGGGGGCTATGGCTACACCTTC. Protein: CASSIGQGGYGYTF.

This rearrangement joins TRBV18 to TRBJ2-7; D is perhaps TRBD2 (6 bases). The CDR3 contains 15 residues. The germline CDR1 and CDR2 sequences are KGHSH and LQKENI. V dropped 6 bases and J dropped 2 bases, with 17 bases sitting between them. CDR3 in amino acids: CASSPDGTSAYEQYF. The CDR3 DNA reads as TGTGCCAGCTCCCCCGATGGGACTTCTGCCTACGAGCAGTACTTC. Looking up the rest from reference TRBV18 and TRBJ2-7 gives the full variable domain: NAGVMQNPRHLVRRRGQEARLRCSPMKGHSHVYWYRQLPEEGLKFMVYLQKENIIDESGMPKERFSAEFPKEGPSILRIQQVVRGDSAAYFCASSPDGTSAYEQYFGPGTRLTVT.

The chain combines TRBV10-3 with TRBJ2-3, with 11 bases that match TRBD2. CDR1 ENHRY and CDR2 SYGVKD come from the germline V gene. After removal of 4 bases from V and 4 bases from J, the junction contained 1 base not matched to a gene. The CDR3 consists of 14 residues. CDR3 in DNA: TGTGCCATCAGTGGGACTAGCGGGTCAGATACGCAGTATTTT. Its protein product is CAISGTSGSDTQYF.

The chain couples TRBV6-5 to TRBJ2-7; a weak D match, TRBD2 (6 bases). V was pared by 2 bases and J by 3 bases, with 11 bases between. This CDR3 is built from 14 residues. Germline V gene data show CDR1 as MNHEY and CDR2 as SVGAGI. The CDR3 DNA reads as TGTGCCAGCAGTTACGGGGGAGGTGGCTACGAGCAGTACTTC. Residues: CASSYGGGGYEQYF.

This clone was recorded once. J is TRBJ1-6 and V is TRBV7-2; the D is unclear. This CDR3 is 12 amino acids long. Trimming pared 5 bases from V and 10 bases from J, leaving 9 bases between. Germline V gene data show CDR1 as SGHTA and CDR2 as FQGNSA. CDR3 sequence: CASSPAESPLHF. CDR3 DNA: TGTGCCAGCAGCCCAGCGGAGTCACCCCTCCACTTT.

CDR3 coding DNA: TGTGCCAGCATTGTGACACTCGGAAACACCATATATTTT. Its translation: CASIVTLGNTIYF. J is TRBJ1-3 and V is TRBV2; D is unclear. The CDR3 is 13 amino acids. Trimming shortened V by 7 bases and J by 4 bases, and 11 bases separated the two germline ends. Germline lookup yields CDR1 SNHLY and CDR2 FYNNEI.

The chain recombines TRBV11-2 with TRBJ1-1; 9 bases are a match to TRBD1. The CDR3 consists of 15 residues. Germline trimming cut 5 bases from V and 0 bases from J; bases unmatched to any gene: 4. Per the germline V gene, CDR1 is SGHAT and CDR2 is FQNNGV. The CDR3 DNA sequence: TGTGCCAGCAGCACGACAGGGGGAATGAACACTGAAGCTTTCTTT. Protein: CASSTTGGMNTEAFF. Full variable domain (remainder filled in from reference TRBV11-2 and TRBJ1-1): EAGVAQSPRYKIIEKRQSVAFWCNPISGHATLYWYQQILGQGPKLLIQFQNNGVVDDSQLPKDRFSAERLKGVDSTLKIQPAKLEDSAVYLCASSTTGGMNTEAFFGQGTRLTVV.

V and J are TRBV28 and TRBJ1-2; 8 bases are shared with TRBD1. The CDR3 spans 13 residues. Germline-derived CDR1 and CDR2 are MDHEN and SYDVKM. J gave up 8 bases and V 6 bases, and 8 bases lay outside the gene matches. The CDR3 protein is CASRSRGRWGYTF. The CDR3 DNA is TGTGCCAGCAGATCCAGGGGGCGGTGGGGCTACACCTTC.

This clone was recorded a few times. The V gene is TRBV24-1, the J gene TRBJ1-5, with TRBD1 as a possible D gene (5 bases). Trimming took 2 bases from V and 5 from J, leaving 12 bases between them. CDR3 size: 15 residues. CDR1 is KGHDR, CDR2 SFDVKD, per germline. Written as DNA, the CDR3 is TGTGCCACCAGTGATTCCCCAGGGAAGGATCAGCCCCAGCATTTT. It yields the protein CATSDSPGKDQPQHF.

CDR3 sequence: CASSLDGDRPNSPLHF. The CDR3 bases are TGCGCCAGCAGCTTAGATGGGGACAGACCTAATTCACCCCTCCACTTT. The genes are TRBV5-1 and TRBJ1-6; 7 nucleotides agree with TRBD1. V lost 2 bases, J lost 6 bases, and 8 bases stayed unmatched. Germline V gives CDR1 SGHRS, CDR2 YFSETQ. The CDR3 has 16 residues.

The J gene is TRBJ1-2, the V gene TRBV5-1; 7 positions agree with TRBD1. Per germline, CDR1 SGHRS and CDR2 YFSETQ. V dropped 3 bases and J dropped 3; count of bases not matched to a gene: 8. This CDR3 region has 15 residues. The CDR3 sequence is CASSWVGDRDYGYTF. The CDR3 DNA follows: TGCGCCAGCAGCTGGGTGGGGGACAGAGACTATGGCTACACCTTC. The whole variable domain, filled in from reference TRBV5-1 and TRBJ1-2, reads KAGVTQTPRYLIKTRGQQVTLSCSPISGHRSVSWYQQTPGQGLQFLFEYFSETQRNKGNFPGRFSGRQFSNSRSEMNVSTLELGDSALYLCASSWVGDRDYGYTFGSGTRLTVV.

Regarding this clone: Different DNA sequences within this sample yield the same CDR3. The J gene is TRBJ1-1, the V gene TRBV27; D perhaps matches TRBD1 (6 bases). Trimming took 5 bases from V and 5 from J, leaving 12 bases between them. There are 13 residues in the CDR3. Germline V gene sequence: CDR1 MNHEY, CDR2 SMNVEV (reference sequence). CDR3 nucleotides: TGTGCCAGCAGTACCAGGGGCGGTACTGAAGCTTTCTTT. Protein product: CASSTRGGTEAFF.

CDR3 region: CSLNPAGGGTDTQYF. The CDR3 coding sequence is TGCAGCTTAAACCCGGCGGGAGGCGGCACAGATACGCAGTATTTT. The chain couples TRBV29-1 to TRBJ2-3, with 8 positions matching TRBD2. The CDR3 contains 15 residues. The V gene end was trimmed by 8 bases and the J gene end by 1 base; junction bases not matched to a gene: 11. Germline lookup yields CDR1 SQVTM and CDR2 ANQGSEA.

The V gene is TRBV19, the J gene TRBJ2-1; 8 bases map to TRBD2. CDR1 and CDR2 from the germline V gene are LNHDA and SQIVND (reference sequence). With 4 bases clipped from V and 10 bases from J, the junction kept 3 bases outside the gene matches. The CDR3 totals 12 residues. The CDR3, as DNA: TGTGCCAGTAGTACGACTAGCGTCGAGCAGTTCTTC. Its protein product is CASSTTSVEQFF.

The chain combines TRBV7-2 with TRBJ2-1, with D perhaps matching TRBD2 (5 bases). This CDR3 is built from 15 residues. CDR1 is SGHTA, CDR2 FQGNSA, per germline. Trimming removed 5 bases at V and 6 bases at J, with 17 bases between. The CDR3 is CASSKLEPALNEQFF. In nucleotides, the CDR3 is TGTGCCAGCAGCAAACTAGAGCCCGCCCTCAATGAGCAGTTCTTC. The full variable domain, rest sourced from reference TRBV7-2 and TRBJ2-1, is GAGVSQSPSNKVTEKGKDVELRCDPISGHTALYWYRQSLGQGLEFLIYFQGNSAPDKSGLPSDRFSAERTGGSVSTLTIQRTQQEDSAVYLCASSKLEPALNEQFFGPGTRLTVL.

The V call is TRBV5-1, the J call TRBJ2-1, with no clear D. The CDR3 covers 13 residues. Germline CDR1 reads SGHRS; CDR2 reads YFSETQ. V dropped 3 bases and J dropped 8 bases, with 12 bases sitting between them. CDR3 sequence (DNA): TGCGCCAGCAGCTGGGCCCTCGGCGATGAGCAGTTCTTC. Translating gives CASSWALGDEQFF.

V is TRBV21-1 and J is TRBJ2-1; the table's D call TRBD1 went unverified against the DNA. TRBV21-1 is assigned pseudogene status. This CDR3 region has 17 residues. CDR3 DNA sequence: TGTGCCAGCAGCAAAGCGCTCTTGGGACAGTACTACAATGAGCAGTTCTTC. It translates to CASSKALLGQYYNEQFF.

The CDR3 nucleotides read TGTGCCAGTAGTATAGATCCGGGTTCGAATGAAAAACTGTTTTTT. Protein product: CASSIDPGSNEKLFF. This chain joins TRBV19 and TRBJ1-4; no definite D call. The CDR3 has 15 amino acids. V lost 0 bases and J 5 bases, leaving 10 bases between the germline ends. Germline CDR1 LNHDA, CDR2 SQIVND (reference sequence).

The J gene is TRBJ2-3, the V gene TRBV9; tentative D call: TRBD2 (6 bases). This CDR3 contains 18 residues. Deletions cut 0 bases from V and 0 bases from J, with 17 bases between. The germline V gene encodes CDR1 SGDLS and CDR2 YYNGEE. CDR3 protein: CASSVAGGGARSTDTQYF. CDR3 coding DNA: TGTGCCAGCAGCGTAGCAGGAGGCGGGGCGAGGAGCACAGATACGCAGTATTTT.

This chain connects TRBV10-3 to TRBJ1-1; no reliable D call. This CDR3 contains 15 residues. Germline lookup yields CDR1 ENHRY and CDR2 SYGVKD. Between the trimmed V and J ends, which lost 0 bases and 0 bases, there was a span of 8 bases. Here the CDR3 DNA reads TGTGCCATCAGTGAGTCTGGCGGATTGAACACTGAAGCTTTCTTT. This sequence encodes CAISESGGLNTEAFF.